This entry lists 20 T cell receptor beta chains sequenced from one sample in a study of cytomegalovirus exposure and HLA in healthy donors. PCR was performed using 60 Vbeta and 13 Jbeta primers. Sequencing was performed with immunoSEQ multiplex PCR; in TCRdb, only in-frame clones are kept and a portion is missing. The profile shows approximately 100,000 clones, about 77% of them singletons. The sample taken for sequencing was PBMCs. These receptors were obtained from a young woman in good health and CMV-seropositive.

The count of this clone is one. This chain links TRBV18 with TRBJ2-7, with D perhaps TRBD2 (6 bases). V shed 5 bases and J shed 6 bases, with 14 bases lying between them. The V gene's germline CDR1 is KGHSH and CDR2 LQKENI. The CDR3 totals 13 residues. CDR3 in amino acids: CASSGGSISEQYF. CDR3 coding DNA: TGTGCCAGCTCAGGGGGGAGCATAAGCGAGCAGTACTTC.

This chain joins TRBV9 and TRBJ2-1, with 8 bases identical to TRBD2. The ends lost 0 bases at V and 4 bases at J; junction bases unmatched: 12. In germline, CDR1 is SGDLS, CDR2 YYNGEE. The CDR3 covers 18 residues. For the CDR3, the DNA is TGTGCCAGCAGCGTAGGGGAGCCGCGGGGGGCTGCGTACAATGAGCAGTTCTTC. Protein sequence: CASSVGEPRGAAYNEQFF.

The CDR3, as DNA: TGTGCCAGCAGTGAAGGCAGAGCGGACACCATATATTTT. Amino acids: CASSEGRADTIYF. The V call is TRBV25-1, the J call TRBJ1-3; D gene unclear. Germline V gene sequence: CDR1 MGHDK, CDR2 SYGVNS. Trimming left V 2 bases short and J 8 bases short, with 10 bases between. This CDR3 has 13 residues.

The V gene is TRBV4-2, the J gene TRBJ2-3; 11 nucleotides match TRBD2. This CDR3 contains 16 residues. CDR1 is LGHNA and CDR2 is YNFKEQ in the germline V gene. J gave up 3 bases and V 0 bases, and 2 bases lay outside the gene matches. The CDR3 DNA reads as TGTGCCAGCAGCCAAGATGGGACTAGCGGTACAGATACGCAGTATTTT. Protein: CASSQDGTSGTDTQYF.

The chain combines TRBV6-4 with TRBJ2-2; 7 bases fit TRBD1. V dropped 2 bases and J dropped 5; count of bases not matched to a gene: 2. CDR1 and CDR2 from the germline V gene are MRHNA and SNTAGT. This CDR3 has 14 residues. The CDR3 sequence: CASSDRGHTGELFF. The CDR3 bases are TGTGCCAGCAGTGACAGGGGGCATACCGGGGAGCTGTTTTTT.

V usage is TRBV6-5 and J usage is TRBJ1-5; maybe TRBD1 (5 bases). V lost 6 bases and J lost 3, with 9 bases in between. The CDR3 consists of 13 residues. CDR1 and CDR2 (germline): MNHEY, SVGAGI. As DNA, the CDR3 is TGTGCCAGCAGGGCCAGGGACAATCAGCCCCAGCATTTT. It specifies CASRARDNQPQHF.

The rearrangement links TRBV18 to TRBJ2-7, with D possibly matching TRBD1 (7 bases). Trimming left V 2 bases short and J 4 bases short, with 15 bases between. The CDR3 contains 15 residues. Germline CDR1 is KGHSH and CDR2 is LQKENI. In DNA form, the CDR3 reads TGTGCCAGCTCACCAGGTGGAGGGGGCAGATACGAGCAGTACTTC. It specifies CASSPGGGGRYEQYF.

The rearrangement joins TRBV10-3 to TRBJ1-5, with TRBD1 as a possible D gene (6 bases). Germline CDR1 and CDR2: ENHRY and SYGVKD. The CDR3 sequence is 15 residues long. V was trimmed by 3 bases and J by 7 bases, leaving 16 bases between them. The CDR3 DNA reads TGTGCCATCAGTGATTATGGGGGCGGCGGCCAGCCCCAGCATTTT. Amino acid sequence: CAISDYGGGGQPQHF.

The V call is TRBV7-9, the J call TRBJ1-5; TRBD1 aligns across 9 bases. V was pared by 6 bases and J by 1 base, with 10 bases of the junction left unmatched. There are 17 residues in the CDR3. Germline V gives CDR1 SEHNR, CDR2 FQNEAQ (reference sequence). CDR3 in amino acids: CASSSNTGGGSNQPQHF. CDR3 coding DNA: TGTGCCAGCAGTTCCAATACAGGGGGCGGAAGCAATCAGCCCCAGCATTTT.

This chain's CDR3 is CASSLTGQRSGYTF. In nucleotides, the CDR3 is TGTGCCAGCAGCTTAACGGGACAGAGAAGTGGCTACACCTTC. V is TRBV7-2 and J is TRBJ1-2; 7 nucleotides match TRBD1. J gave up 7 bases and V 2 bases, and 7 bases lay outside the gene matches. In germline, CDR1 is SGHTA, CDR2 FQGNSA. The CDR3 length is 14 residues.

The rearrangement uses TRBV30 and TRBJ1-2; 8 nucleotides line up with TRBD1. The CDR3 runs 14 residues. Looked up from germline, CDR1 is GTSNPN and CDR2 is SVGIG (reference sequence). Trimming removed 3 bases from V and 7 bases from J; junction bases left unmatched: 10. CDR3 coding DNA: TGTGCCTGGAGAAGCAGGGGGCCAGGTGGTGGCTACACCTTC. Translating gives CAWRSRGPGGGYTF. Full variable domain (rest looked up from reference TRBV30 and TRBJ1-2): SQTIHQWPATLVQPVGSPLSLECTVEGTSNPNLYWYRQAAGRGLQLLFYSVGIGQISSEVPQNLSASRPQDRQFILSSKKLLLSDSGFYLCAWRSRGPGGGYTFGSGTRLTVV.

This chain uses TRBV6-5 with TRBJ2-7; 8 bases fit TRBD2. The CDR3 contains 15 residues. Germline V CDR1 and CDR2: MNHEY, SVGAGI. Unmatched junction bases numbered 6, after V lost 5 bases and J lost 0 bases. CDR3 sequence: CASSKKRESSYEQYF. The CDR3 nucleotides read TGTGCCAGCAGTAAGAAGCGGGAGAGCTCCTACGAGCAGTACTTC.

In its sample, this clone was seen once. The CDR3 bases are TGCAGCGTTGAAGGCGGGGCAGGGCAAGCTAATGAAAAACTGTTTTTT. Translated, it gives CSVEGGAGQANEKLFF. This chain connects TRBV29-1 to TRBJ1-4, with a tentative D call TRBD1 (5 bases). Deletions cut 1 base from V and 3 bases from J, with 15 bases between. Germline V gene lookup returns CDR1 SQVTM and CDR2 ANQGSEA. The CDR3 totals 16 residues.

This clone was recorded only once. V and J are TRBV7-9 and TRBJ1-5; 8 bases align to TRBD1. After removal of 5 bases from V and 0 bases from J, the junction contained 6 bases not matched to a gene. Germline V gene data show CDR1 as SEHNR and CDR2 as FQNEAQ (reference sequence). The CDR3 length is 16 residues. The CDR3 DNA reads TGTGCCAGCAGCCGCGGACAGGGTGATAGCAATCAGCCCCAGCATTTT. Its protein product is CASSRGQGDSNQPQHF. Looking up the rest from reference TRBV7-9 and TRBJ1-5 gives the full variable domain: DTGVSQNPRHKITKRGQNVTFRCDPISEHNRLYWYRQTLGQGPEFLTYFQNEAQLEKSRLLSDRFSAERPKGSFSTLEIQRTEQGDSAMYLCASSRGQGDSNQPQHFGDGTRLSIL.

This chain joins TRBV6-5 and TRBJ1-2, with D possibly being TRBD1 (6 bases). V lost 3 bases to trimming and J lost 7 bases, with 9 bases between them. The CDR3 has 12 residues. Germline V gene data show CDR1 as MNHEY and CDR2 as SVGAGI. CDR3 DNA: TGTGCCAGCAGTTATCAAGGGGGTGGCTACACCTTC. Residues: CASSYQGGGYTF.

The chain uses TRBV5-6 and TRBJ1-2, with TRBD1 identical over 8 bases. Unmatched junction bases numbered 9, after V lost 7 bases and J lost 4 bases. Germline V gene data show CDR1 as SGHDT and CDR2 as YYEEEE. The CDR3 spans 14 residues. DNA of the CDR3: TGTGCCAGCCGATTGAGACAGGGGCGCTATGGCTACACCTTC. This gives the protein CASRLRQGRYGYTF.

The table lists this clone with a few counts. The CDR3 DNA reads TGTGCCAGCAGCCCCTCTGCCGCGGGAGGGAGCGGCACCGGGGAGCTGTTTTTT. Protein product: CASSPSAAGGSGTGELFF. The chain recombines TRBV28 with TRBJ2-2, with 9 bases lining up with TRBD2. The CDR3 is 18 amino acids. Germline V lookup: CDR1 MDHEN, CDR2 SYDVKM. Unmatched junction bases numbered 15, after V lost 6 bases and J lost 4 bases.

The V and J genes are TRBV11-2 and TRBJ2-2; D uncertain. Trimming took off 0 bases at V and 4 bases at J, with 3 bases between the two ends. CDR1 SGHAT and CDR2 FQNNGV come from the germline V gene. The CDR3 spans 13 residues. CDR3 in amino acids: CASSLDRTGELFF. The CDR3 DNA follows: TGTGCCAGCAGCTTAGACCGCACCGGGGAGCTGTTTTTT.

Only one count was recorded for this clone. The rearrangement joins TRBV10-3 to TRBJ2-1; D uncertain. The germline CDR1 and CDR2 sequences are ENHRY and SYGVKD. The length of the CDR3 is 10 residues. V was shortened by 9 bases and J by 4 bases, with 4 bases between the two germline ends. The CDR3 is CAMTYNEQFF. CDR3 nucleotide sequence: TGTGCCATGACTTACAATGAGCAGTTCTTC.

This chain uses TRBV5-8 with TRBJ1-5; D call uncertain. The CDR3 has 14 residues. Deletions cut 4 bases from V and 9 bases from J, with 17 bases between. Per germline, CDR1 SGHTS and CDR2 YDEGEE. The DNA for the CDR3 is TGTGCCAGCAGCCTCGGAGAGGGAGTACGGCCCCAGCATTTT. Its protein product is CASSLGEGVRPQHF.